The following is a T cell receptor (beta chain) sequence with its context. CDR1 is SGHRS and CDR2 is YFSETQ in the germline V gene. J was trimmed by 6 bases and V by 5 bases; bases with no gene match: 4. The CDR3 loop spans 14 amino acids. Source study methods: Amplification of reference gene primers provided the estimated nucleated cell counts. Assay used: immunoSEQ multiplex PCR; TCRdb lists only in-frame clones, some missing. The D gene and trimming were derived from the DNA, and the V and J assignments and clone size from that table. This sample has 170,000 or so clones, with 80% to 85% found just once. This sample was included in a study of blood T cell repertoires in COVID-19. On the study more broadly: Collection of acute and convalescent COVID-19 samples took place in the United States, Italy and Spain.

The material sequenced was peripheral blood. This TCR was sampled from a woman in her 70s with COVID-19, enrolled during active disease. The rearrangement links TRBV5-1 to TRBJ2-3, with 12 nucleotides matching TRBD2. This CDR3 is CASRAGTSGDTQYF. CDR3 coding DNA: TGCGCCAGCAGGGCCGGGACTAGCGGGGATACGCAGTATTTT.